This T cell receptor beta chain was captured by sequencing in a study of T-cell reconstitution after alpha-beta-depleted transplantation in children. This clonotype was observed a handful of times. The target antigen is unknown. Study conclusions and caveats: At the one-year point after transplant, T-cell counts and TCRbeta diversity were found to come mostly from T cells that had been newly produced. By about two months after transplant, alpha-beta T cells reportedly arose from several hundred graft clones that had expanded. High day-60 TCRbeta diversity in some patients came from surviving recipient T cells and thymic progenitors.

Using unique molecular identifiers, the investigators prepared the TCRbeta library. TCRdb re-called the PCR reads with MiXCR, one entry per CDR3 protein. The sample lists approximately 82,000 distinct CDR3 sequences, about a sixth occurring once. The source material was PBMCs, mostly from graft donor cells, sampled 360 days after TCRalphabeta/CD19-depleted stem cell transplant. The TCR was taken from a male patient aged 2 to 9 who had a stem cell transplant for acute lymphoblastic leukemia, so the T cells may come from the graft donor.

The CDR3 loop reads CASSPGTGHPYQETQYF. CDR3 nucleotides: TGTGCCAGCAGCCCGGGAACAGGCCATCCTTACCAAGAGACCCAGTACTTC. The chain combines TRBV5-5 with TRBJ2-5; the D gene could be TRBD1 or TRBD2 (5 bases each). The CDR3 loop spans 17 amino acids. Germline assignment: CDR1 SGHKS and CDR2 YYEKEE (reference sequence). Trimming removed 4 bases at V and 0 bases at J, with 19 bases between.